This TCR beta chain was retrieved from a study of T cell clones after liver transplantation. Study-level information: Pre-transplant mixed lymphocyte reactions yielded third-party-reactive TCRbeta sequences as comparators for graft-donor-reactive sequences.

The table came from immunoSEQ multiplex PCR; TCRdb's copy has only in-frame clones and leaves some out. The table lists about 100,000 clones, about 81% of them singletons. Trimming took off 8 bases at V and 5 bases at J, with 17 bases between the two ends. Germline lookup yields CDR1 MNHNS and CDR2 SASEGT. CDR3 length: 14 amino acids. Only one count was recorded for this clone. This TCR was sampled from a human donor who received a liver transplant. Sample: CD4+ T cells from blood, taken before liver transplant. The genes are TRBV6-1 and TRBJ2-3; the D gene could be TRBD1 or TRBD2 (5 bases each). The CDR3 is CASSSQVGVDTQYF. The CDR3 bases are TGTGCCAGCTCCAGTCAGGTGGGGGTAGATACGCAGTATTTT.